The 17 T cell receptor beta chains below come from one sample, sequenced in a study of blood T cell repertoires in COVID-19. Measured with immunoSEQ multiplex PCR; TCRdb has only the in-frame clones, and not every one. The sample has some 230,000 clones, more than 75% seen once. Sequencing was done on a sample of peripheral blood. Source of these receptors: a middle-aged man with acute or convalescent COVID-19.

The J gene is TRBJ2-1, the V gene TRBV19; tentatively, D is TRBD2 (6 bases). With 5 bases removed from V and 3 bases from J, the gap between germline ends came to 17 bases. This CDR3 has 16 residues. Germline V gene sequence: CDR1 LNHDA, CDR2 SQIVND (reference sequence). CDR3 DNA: TGTGCCAGTAGTCCCGATGGGCTAGCGTACTACAATGAGCAGTTCTTC. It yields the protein CASSPDGLAYYNEQFF.

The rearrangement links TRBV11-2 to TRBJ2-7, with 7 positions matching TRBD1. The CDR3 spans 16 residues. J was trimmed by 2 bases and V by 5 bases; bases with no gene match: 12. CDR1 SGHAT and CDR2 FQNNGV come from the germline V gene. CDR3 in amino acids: CASSQSGTVNTYEQYF. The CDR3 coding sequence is TGTGCCAGCAGCCAATCCGGGACAGTTAATACCTACGAGCAGTACTTC. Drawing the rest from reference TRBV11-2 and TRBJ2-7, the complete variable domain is EAGVAQSPRYKIIEKRQSVAFWCNPISGHATLYWYQQILGQGPKLLIQFQNNGVVDDSQLPKDRFSAERLKGVDSTLKIQPAKLEDSAVYLCASSQSGTVNTYEQYFGPGTRLTVT.

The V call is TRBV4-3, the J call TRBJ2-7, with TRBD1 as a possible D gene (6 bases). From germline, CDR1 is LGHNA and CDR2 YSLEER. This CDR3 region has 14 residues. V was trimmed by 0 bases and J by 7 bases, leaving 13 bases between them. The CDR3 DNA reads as TGCGCCAGCAGCCAAGAGGCAGGGGCCGCAGAGCAGTACTTC. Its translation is CASSQEAGAAEQYF.

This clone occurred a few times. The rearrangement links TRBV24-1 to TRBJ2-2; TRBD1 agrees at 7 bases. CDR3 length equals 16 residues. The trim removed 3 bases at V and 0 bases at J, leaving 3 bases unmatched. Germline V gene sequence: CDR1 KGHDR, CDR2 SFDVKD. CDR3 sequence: CATSDPTGTNTGELFF. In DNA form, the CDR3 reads TGTGCCACCAGTGATCCGACAGGGACGAACACCGGGGAGCTGTTTTTT.

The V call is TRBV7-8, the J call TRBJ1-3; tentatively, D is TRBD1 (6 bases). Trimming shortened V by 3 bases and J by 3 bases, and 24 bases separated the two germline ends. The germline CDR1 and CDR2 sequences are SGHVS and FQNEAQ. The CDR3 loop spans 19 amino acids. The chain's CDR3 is CASSFGTKVSNSNGNTIYF. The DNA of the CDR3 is TGTGCCAGCAGCTTTGGGACAAAGGTATCGAACTCAAATGGAAACACCATATATTTT.

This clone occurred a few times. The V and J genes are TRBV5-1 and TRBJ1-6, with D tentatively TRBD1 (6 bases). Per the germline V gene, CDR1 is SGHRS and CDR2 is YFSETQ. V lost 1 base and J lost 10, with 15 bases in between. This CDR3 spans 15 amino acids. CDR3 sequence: CASSLRGAQGSPLHF. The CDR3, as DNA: TGCGCCAGCAGCTTGCGGGGGGCGCAGGGATCACCCCTCCACTTT.

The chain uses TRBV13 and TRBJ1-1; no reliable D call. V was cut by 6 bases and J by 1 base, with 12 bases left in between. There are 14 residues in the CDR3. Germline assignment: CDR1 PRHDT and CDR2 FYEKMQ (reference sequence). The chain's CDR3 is CASRSSEGNTEAFF. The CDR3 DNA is TGTGCCAGCAGATCCTCTGAGGGGAACACTGAAGCTTTCTTT.

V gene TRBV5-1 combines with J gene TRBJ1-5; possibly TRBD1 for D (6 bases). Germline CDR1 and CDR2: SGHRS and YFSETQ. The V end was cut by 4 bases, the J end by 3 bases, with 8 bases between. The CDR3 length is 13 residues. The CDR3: CASSRDNNQPQHF. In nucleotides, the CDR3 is TGCGCCAGCAGCCGGGACAACAATCAGCCCCAGCATTTT.

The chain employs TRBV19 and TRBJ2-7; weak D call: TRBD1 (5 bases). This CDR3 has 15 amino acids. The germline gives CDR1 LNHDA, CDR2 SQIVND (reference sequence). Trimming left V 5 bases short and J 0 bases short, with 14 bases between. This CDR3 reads CASSFLPDSSYEQYF. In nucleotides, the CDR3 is TGTGCCAGTAGTTTCCTCCCCGACAGCTCCTACGAGCAGTACTTC.

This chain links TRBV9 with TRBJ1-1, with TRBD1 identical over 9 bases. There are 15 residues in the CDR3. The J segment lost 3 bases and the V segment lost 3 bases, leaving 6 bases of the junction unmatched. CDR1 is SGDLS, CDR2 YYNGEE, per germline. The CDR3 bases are TGTGCCAGCAGCGGGGAACAGGGGGCGTACACTGAAGCTTTCTTT. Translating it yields CASSGEQGAYTEAFF.

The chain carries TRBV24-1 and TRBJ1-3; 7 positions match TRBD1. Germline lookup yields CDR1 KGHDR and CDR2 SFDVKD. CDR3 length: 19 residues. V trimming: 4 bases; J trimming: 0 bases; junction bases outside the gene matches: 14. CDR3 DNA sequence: TGTGCCACCAGTGACGCCACAGGGGACCACGGAAGCTCTGGAAACACCATATATTTT. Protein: CATSDATGDHGSSGNTIYF.

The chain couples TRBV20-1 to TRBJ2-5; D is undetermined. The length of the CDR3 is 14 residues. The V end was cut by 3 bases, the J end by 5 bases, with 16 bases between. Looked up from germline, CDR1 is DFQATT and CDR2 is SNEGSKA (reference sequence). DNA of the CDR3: TGCAGTGCTAGTCCGGAACACAGTTGGGAGACCCAGTACTTC. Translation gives CSASPEHSWETQYF.

The CDR3 protein is CASSPGKDRNTEAFF. The DNA of the CDR3 is TGCGCCAGCAGCCCAGGTAAGGACAGGAACACTGAAGCTTTCTTT. The rearrangement joins TRBV4-1 to TRBJ1-1; a weak D match, TRBD1 (6 bases). Germline CDR1 is MGHRA and CDR2 is YSYEKL. The V and J ends lost 4 bases and 1 base respectively, with 13 bases between them. This CDR3 spans 15 amino acids.

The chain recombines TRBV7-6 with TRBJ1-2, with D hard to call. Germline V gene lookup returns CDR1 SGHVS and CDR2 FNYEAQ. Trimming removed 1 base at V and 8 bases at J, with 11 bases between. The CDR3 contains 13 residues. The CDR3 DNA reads TGTGCCAGCAGCTTAGGCGGGGTAGACGGCTACACCTTC. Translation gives CASSLGGVDGYTF.

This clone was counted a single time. CDR3 coding DNA: TGTGCCAGCAGCTCGCGCCGGGGGTGGTACGAGCAGTACTTC. It codes for CASSSRRGWYEQYF. This chain links TRBV7-8 with TRBJ2-7; perhaps TRBD2 as D (6 bases). V was shortened by 4 bases and J by 4 bases, with 14 bases between the two germline ends. The CDR3 contains 14 residues. The germline gives CDR1 SGHVS, CDR2 FQNEAQ.

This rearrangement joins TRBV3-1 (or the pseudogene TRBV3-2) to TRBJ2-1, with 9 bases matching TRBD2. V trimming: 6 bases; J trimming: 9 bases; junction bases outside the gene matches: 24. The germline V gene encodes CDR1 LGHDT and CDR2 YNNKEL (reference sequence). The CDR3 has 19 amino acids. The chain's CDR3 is CASSPFLGGGAFSVGEQFF. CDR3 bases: TGTGCCAGCAGTCCCTTCTTGGGCGGGGGGGCCTTTTCCGTCGGTGAGCAGTTCTTC.

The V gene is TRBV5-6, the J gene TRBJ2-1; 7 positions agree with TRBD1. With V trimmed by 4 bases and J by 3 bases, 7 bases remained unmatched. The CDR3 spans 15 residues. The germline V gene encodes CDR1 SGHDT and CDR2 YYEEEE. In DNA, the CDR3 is TGTGCCAGCAGCGAGAACAGGGGTGACTACAATGAGCAGTTCTTC. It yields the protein CASSENRGDYNEQFF.